The T cell receptor (beta chain) under discussion was sequenced for a study of OX40 agonist ivuxolimab in advanced cancers. A note on the overall study: Ivuxolimab was an agonistic, fully human IgG2 monoclonal antibody directed against OX40 (CD134), a costimulatory receptor. Intravenous ivuxolimab was administered to patients every 2 weeks at six dose levels: 0.01, 0.1, 0.3, 1.5, 3 and 10 mg/kg. Among the roughly 50 dose-escalation patients, 19 had hepatocellular carcinoma, about 15 melanoma, 9 renal cell carcinoma and 9 head and neck cancer. In the dose-escalation cohort, approximately 83% of patients were male, and the mean age was around 65 years with a range of roughly 20 to 85. Patients were allowed to have had prior anti-PD-1, anti-PD-L1 or anti-CTLA-4 therapy, and more than 35% of the dose-escalation patients had been treated with checkpoint inhibitors. Partial responses occurred in three dose-escalation patients: two with cutaneous melanoma and one with hepatocellular carcinoma. The point of sequencing TCRbeta in the periphery was to test whether ivuxolimab changed TCR sequence diversity and drove clonal T-cell expansion. The paper covers the monotherapy dose-escalation part of the phase I ivuxolimab trial, which included N ≈ 57 patients.

Patients with a history of autoimmune disease or receiving systemic immunosuppression were excluded from the trial. Peripheral blood for TCR sequencing was collected from all dose cohorts at baseline, on cycle 4 day 1, and on cycle 7 day 1. The samples were taken from a phase I, first-in-human, multicenter, open-label dose-escalation trial of ivuxolimab. Adults with locally advanced or metastatic head and neck squamous cell, hepatocellular, melanoma or renal cell carcinoma were enrolled in the trial. Before TCR sequencing, CD4+ T cells and CD8+ T cells were sorted from peripheral blood as separate populations. To sequence the TCRbeta CDR3 region, genomic DNA was isolated from the sorted cells. The immunoSEQ Assay was used for sequencing of TCRbeta CDR3 regions. TCRdb re-hosts the immuneACCESS table, in-frame sequences only. Its copies lack some clones; in the studies checked, an unresolved V gene accounts for under half of them, and the cause for the rest is not known. For this sample there are 12,000 or so clones; more than 65% appear just once. Together, the top ten hold almost 40% of the sample.

General study outcomes and caveats: Partial responders in the 0.1-3.0 mg/kg groups had among the lowest normalized peripheral clonal expansion, especially among CD8+ T cells. At doses of 0.1 to 3.0 mg/kg, clonal expansion of both CD4+ and CD8+ blood T cells was observed from baseline to week 6. Low levels of normalized T-cell clonal expansion were also shown by some nonresponding patients. After ivuxolimab, expanded clones were on average more numerous among CD8+ T cells than among CD4+ T cells. Antigen specificity was not determined for the clonally expanded peripheral T cells.

In regard to this clone: Its recognized antigen is unknown. Per-base quality was not reported, and no clone a single base away is much larger than it.

The sequence was collected from an adult with an advanced solid tumor such as melanoma, head and neck, liver or kidney cancer. The input for sequencing was CD4+ or CD8+ T cells sorted from blood, taken in a trial of the OX40 agonist ivuxolimab.

The DNA sequence is TGTGCCAGCAGCTTATTAGCGTGGGAGGGCGATGAGCAGTTCTTC. Its translation reads: CASSLLAWEGDEQFF. The chain is assembled from TRBV7-3 and TRBJ2-1; 7 central bases correspond to TRBD2. Reading from cysteine to phenylalanine, the CDR3 counts 15 amino acids. Only the CDR3 DNA stays, 45 bases, in frame from base 1. Germline trimming: 2 bases from V, 8 bases from J; junction bases outside gene matches: 9. Reading the germline V gene gives CDR1 SGHTA and CDR2 FQGTGA.